The present TCR beta chain was sequenced within a study of graft-versus-host responses after intestinal transplantation. Study background: Each recipient received anti-thymocyte globulin induction, then tacrolimus and steroids for about 3 years. Study-level findings and limits: Researchers found peak circulating GvH clone levels linked to early post-transplant HvG declines.

Assay used: immunoSEQ multiplex PCR; TCRdb lists only in-frame clones, some missing. The sample contains over 75,000 clones, 88% of which appear only once. On this clone: Its cognate antigen is unknown.

The CDR3 sequence is 12 residues long. CDR1 and CDR2 from the germline V gene are ENHRY and SYGVKD. The junction had 2 bases not matched to a gene; V was cut back by 3 bases and J by 6 bases. The source of this sequence is a human donor who was the organ donor for an intestinal transplant. This rearrangement joins TRBV10-3 to TRBJ2-7, with 7 bases fitting TRBD1. Sequences were derived from unstimulated CD4+ T cells sorted from spleen or lymph node cells, sampled before transplant. In nucleotides, the CDR3 is TGTGCCATCAGTGATAGGGGGCCCGAGCAGTACTTC. Translated, it gives CAISDRGPEQYF.